Each of the 30 T cell receptor beta chains below was sequenced from the same sample in a study of blood T cell repertoires in COVID-19. Repertoires were generated with immunoSEQ multiplex PCR, while TCRdb's copy carries only in-frame clones and drops some. Of 450,000 to 500,000 clones listed, roughly 88% are singletons. The sample consisted of peripheral blood. The receptors stem from a human donor in a cohort sampled during active COVID-19.

The chain is built from TRBV7-2 and TRBJ2-4; D may be TRBD2 (5 bases). This CDR3 has 14 residues. Germline-derived CDR1 and CDR2 are SGHTA and FQGNSA. V lost 5 bases and J lost 6, with 14 bases in between. CDR3 DNA: TGTGCCAGCAGCAATTACCGGGAAGCAAACATTCAGTACTTC. It codes for CASSNYREANIQYF.

The chain couples TRBV7-9 to TRBJ2-2; tentatively, D is TRBD2 (5 bases). The CDR3 is 15 amino acids. V gave up 6 bases and J gave up 5 bases, with 16 bases separating them. Germline lookup yields CDR1 SEHNR and CDR2 FQNEAQ (reference sequence). The CDR3 sequence is CASSTDIALTGELFF. The CDR3 nucleotides read TGTGCCAGCAGTACTGATATAGCGTTGACCGGGGAGCTGTTTTTT.

This clone has more than one count but fewer than ten. The V and J genes are TRBV2 and TRBJ1-5; D call uncertain. Between the trimmed V and J ends, which lost 2 bases and 4 bases, there was a span of 12 bases. The CDR3 spans 15 residues. Germline V gene lookup returns CDR1 SNHLY and CDR2 FYNNEI. The CDR3 DNA is TGTGCCAGCAGTGAATCAGGCCTGGTAAATCAGCCCCAGCATTTT. As protein: CASSESGLVNQPQHF.

As to this clone: The same CDR3 can be traced to other DNA sequences in this sample. This chain joins TRBV20-1 and TRBJ1-2; 10 bases are a match to TRBD1. The CDR3 spans 11 residues. The trim removed 5 bases at V and 8 bases at J, leaving 2 bases unmatched. CDR1 is DFQATT, CDR2 SNEGSKA, per germline (reference sequence). The CDR3 is CSADRGRGYTF. DNA for the CDR3: TGCAGTGCTGACAGGGGGCGAGGCTACACCTTC.

The chain is built from TRBV7-3 and TRBJ2-1; the match to TRBD2 covers 9 bases. Per germline, CDR1 SGHTA and CDR2 FQGTGA. The trim removed 4 bases at V and 0 bases at J, leaving 16 bases unmatched. The CDR3 has 20 amino acids. Written as DNA, the CDR3 is TGTGCCAGCAGCTCAAGATTGGGCGGGAGGGGAAAGAGCTCCTACAATGAGCAGTTCTTC. It yields the protein CASSSRLGGRGKSSYNEQFF.

The rearrangement joins TRBV9 to TRBJ2-2; 10 bases line up with TRBD2. Unmatched junction bases numbered 7, after V lost 3 bases and J lost 5 bases. CDR1 is SGDLS, CDR2 YYNGEE, per germline. The CDR3 consists of 16 residues. Here the CDR3 reads CASSAQSGRVTGELFF. DNA for the CDR3: TGTGCCAGCAGCGCCCAAAGCGGGAGGGTAACCGGGGAGCTGTTTTTT.

This clone appeared a few times. The chain links TRBV12-3 or TRBV12-4 to TRBJ2-7, with D perhaps matching TRBD1 (5 bases). Between the trimmed V and J ends, which lost 4 bases and 7 bases, there was a span of 14 bases. This CDR3 spans 13 amino acids. As DNA, the CDR3 is TGTGCCAGCAGTTCAGGGCCATCTACAGAGCAGTACTTC. Protein product: CASSSGPSTEQYF.

The rearrangement links TRBV4-2 to TRBJ2-3; D possibly corresponds to TRBD2 (5 bases). This CDR3 region has 15 residues. V gave up 0 bases and J gave up 1 base, with 8 bases separating them. From germline, CDR1 is LGHNA and CDR2 YNFKEQ. CDR3 coding DNA: TGTGCCAGCAGCCAAGAGAGGCGGGGCACAGATACGCAGTATTTT. Translating it yields CASSQERRGTDTQYF.

This sequence joins TRBV30 and TRBJ1-1; a weak D match, TRBD1 (5 bases). Germline V lookup: CDR1 GTSNPN, CDR2 SVGIG (reference sequence). This CDR3 spans 12 amino acids. Trimming left V 4 bases short and J 5 bases short, with 11 bases between. The CDR3 is CAWKGSGTEAFF. CDR3 nucleotide sequence: TGTGCCTGGAAGGGGTCCGGAACTGAAGCTTTCTTT.

The chain couples TRBV9 to TRBJ2-3; tentatively, D is TRBD2 (6 bases). CDR3 length equals 16 residues. Trimming stripped 0 bases from V and 1 base from J, with 12 bases between. The V gene's germline CDR1 is SGDLS and CDR2 YYNGEE. CDR3 in DNA: TGTGCCAGCAGCGTAGGTTTAGCGGAAGGCACAGATACGCAGTATTTT. Translating it yields CASSVGLAEGTDTQYF.

V usage is TRBV24-1 and J usage is TRBJ2-2, with TRBD1 matching over 7 bases. CDR3 length: 16 amino acids. The V gene end was trimmed by 5 bases and the J gene end by 2 bases; junction bases not matched to a gene: 7. Germline CDR1 and CDR2: KGHDR and SFDVKD. The CDR3 DNA is TGTGCCACCAGTGCCCCGGGACAGCGAAACACCGGGGAGCTGTTTTTT. As protein: CATSAPGQRNTGELFF.

The chain combines TRBV6-4 with TRBJ2-1, with 11 bases fitting TRBD2. From germline, CDR1 is MRHNA and CDR2 SNTAGT. Trimming cost V 5 bases and J 7 bases; bases outside gene matches: 4. The CDR3 spans 14 residues. The CDR3 DNA reads TGTGCCAGCAGTCCGGGACTAGCGGTAAATGAGCAGTTCTTC. It is translated as CASSPGLAVNEQFF.

J is TRBJ2-3 and V is TRBV28; 10 bases are a match to TRBD2. This CDR3 comprises 16 residues. Per the germline V gene, CDR1 is MDHEN and CDR2 is SYDVKM. Trimming took 5 bases from V and 2 from J; bases not matched to a gene: 7. CDR3: CASSPLAGGHTDTQYF. DNA of the CDR3: TGTGCCAGCAGTCCATTAGCGGGAGGACACACAGATACGCAGTATTTT.

J is TRBJ1-4 and V is TRBV4-2, with TRBD1 identical over 8 bases. Trimming at V came to 0 bases and at J to 11 bases, leaving 8 bases not matched to a gene. There are 15 residues in the CDR3. The V gene's germline CDR1 is LGHNA and CDR2 YNFKEQ. CDR3 amino acids: CASSQDQGTGGKLFF. The CDR3 DNA reads TGTGCCAGCAGCCAAGATCAAGGAACAGGGGGGAAACTGTTTTTT.

The CDR3 region is CSVELGRETEAFF. CDR3 DNA: TGCAGCGTTGAATTGGGGAGGGAAACTGAAGCTTTCTTT. V gene TRBV29-1 combines with J gene TRBJ1-1, with no clear D. Germline values: CDR1 SQVTM, CDR2 ANQGSEA. V gave up 2 bases and J gave up 5 bases, with 12 bases separating them. The CDR3 has 13 residues.

The rearrangement joins TRBV11-3 to TRBJ2-2; D might be TRBD1 (6 bases). Trimming took 1 base from V and 1 from J, leaving 7 bases between them. The germline V gene has CDR1 SGHNT and CDR2 YENEEA. This CDR3 contains 15 residues. CDR3 sequence: CASSLGTVNTGELFF. The CDR3 nucleotides are TGTGCCAGCAGCTTAGGGACAGTGAACACCGGGGAGCTGTTTTTT.

This rearrangement joins TRBV27 to TRBJ1-1, with D perhaps matching TRBD1 (5 bases). V dropped 6 bases and J dropped 1 base, with 15 bases sitting between them. Germline values: CDR1 MNHEY, CDR2 SMNVEV (reference sequence). The CDR3 length is 15 residues. The CDR3 nucleotides read TGTGCCAGCAGGAAAAGGGGTGGAAGGAACACTGAAGCTTTCTTT. The encoded protein is CASRKRGGRNTEAFF.

The chain has TRBV7-3 and TRBJ2-1, with 7 bases lining up with TRBD1. Germline V gives CDR1 SGHTA, CDR2 FQGTGA. Germline trimming cut 5 bases from V and 5 bases from J; bases unmatched to any gene: 12. The CDR3 contains 16 residues. The CDR3 region is CASSIPGQRWHNEQFF. DNA of the CDR3: TGTGCCAGCAGCATACCGGGACAGAGATGGCACAATGAGCAGTTCTTC.

The chain links TRBV29-1 to TRBJ2-5, with 8 bases that match TRBD1. Looked up from germline, CDR1 is SQVTM and CDR2 is ANQGSEA. The CDR3 has 14 amino acids. J gave up 5 bases and V 3 bases, and 8 bases lay outside the gene matches. DNA of the CDR3: TGCAGCGTTGACCCCGGACAGGGAAGCGAGACCCAGTACTTC. Amino acid sequence: CSVDPGQGSETQYF.

J is TRBJ1-1 and V is TRBV6-1, with 7 bases fitting TRBD1. This CDR3 spans 14 amino acids. The junction had 11 bases not matched to a gene; V was cut back by 3 bases and J by 10 bases. Germline V lookup: CDR1 MNHNS, CDR2 SASEGT. This CDR3 reads CASSESDRESTAFF. In nucleotides, the CDR3 is TGTGCCAGCAGTGAGTCAGACAGGGAGTCTACAGCTTTCTTT.

The genes are TRBV5-1 and TRBJ2-2; 10 bases line up with TRBD2. Unmatched junction bases numbered 8, after V lost 4 bases and J lost 5 bases. Germline CDR1 SGHRS, CDR2 YFSETQ. The CDR3 totals 16 residues. CDR3 nucleotide sequence: TGCGCCAGCAGCGGGATAGCGGGAGGAGGGACCGGGGAGCTGTTTTTT. Protein: CASSGIAGGGTGELFF.

V is TRBV19 and J is TRBJ1-2; 8 nucleotides align to TRBD1. The V gene end was trimmed by 5 bases and the J gene end by 4 bases; junction bases not matched to a gene: 6. This CDR3 comprises 14 residues. Per the germline V gene, CDR1 is LNHDA and CDR2 is SQIVND (reference sequence). CDR3 protein: CASSAGGAVYGYTF. In DNA, the CDR3 is TGTGCCAGTAGTGCAGGGGGCGCGGTCTATGGCTACACCTTC.

This clone was detected a few times. This sequence joins TRBV2 and TRBJ1-6, with 10 bases identical to TRBD1. The germline CDR1 and CDR2 sequences are SNHLY and FYNNEI. The CDR3 spans 15 residues. The junction had 4 bases not matched to a gene; V was cut back by 6 bases and J by 5 bases. The CDR3 DNA follows: TGTGCCAGCAGCCGGGACAGGGGAAATAATTCACCCCTCCACTTT. Translation gives CASSRDRGNNSPLHF.

V is TRBV5-8 and J is TRBJ2-3, with D unresolved. Germline CDR1 SGHTS, CDR2 YDEGEE. V lost 6 bases and J 1 base, leaving 9 bases between the germline ends. The CDR3 is 13 residues long. This CDR3 reads CASKTRGTDTQYF. CDR3 coding DNA: TGTGCCAGCAAAACCCGAGGCACAGATACGCAGTATTTT.

The gene calls are TRBV12-3 or TRBV12-4 and TRBJ2-1; D remains ambiguous. V dropped 8 bases and J dropped 4 bases, with 12 bases sitting between them. The CDR3 is 13 residues long. The CDR3 DNA is TGTGCCAGCTCGAGCGTTAGGTACAATGAGCAGTTCTTC. It codes for CASSSVRYNEQFF.

Comments on this clone: The junction departs from germline at one end; a sequencing error may be responsible. The chain combines TRBV6-5 with TRBJ1-2; 7 bases line up with TRBD1. The germline CDR1 and CDR2 sequences are MNHEY and SVGAGI. This CDR3 has 12 amino acids. The CDR3 here is CASSQLPGQSLF. The CDR3 coding sequence is TGTGCCAGCAGTCAGCTCCCGGGACAGAGCTTATTC.

The chain recombines TRBV25-1 with TRBJ2-5; 7 nucleotides agree with TRBD2. V dropped 1 base and J dropped 2; count of bases not matched to a gene: 7. This CDR3 contains 16 residues. Germline loops: CDR1 MGHDK, CDR2 SYGVNS. Written as DNA, the CDR3 is TGTGCCAGCAGTGAATTGGGTAGCGGGTCTCAAGAGACCCAGTACTTC. Translation gives CASSELGSGSQETQYF.

The rearrangement joins TRBV29-1 to TRBJ2-1; D ambiguous. The CDR3 covers 12 residues. Germline V gene data show CDR1 as SQVTM and CDR2 as ANQGSEA. Trimming removed 4 bases at V and 5 bases at J, with 9 bases between. The CDR3 region has the DNA TGCAGCGTTGGAATAGTTGACAATGAGCAGTTCTTC. Its translation: CSVGIVDNEQFF.

V gene TRBV21-1 combines with J gene TRBJ2-1; TRBD2, as called in the table, went unchecked against the DNA. TRBV21-1 is flagged as a pseudogene. The CDR3 has 16 residues. Here the CDR3 DNA reads TGTGCCAGATCTAGCGGCTCACTCACCACCTACAATGAGCAGTTCTTC. Amino acid sequence: CARSSGSLTTYNEQFF.

The V and J genes are TRBV5-6 and TRBJ1-2; D might be TRBD1 (6 bases). The V end lost 4 bases, the J end lost 7 bases, and 14 bases lay between the germline ends. The CDR3 consists of 13 residues. From germline, CDR1 is SGHDT and CDR2 YYEEEE. CDR3 DNA sequence: TGTGCCAGCAGCCTCAGGGGTTCAGGTGGCTACACCTTC. It encodes CASSLRGSGGYTF.